Listed here are 15 T cell receptor beta chains from one sample, sequenced in a study of response to subunit inactivated influenza vaccine. Each CDR3 protein is one row after TCRdb ran MiXCR on the RT-PCR reads. This sample has more than 400,000 distinct CDR3 sequences, with approximately 7.2% found just once. The sequenced sample was PBMCs from blood, obtained roughly 24 months after vaccination. The receptors were sampled from a man between 50 and 75 years old who received an inactivated influenza vaccine.

This clonotype was seen only a few times. CDR3 sequence: CASSFMGRGPDTQYF. The CDR3 coding sequence is TGTGCCAGCAGCTTTATGGGCAGGGGCCCAGATACGCAGTATTTT. The chain uses TRBV7-2 and TRBJ2-3; D may be TRBD1 (6 bases). The CDR3 has 15 residues. Germline loops: CDR1 SGHTA, CDR2 FQGNSA. The ends were cut back, 3 bases at V and 4 bases at J, with 14 bases in the middle.

The rearrangement joins TRBV20-1 to TRBJ2-5, with 11 bases matching TRBD2. Germline V gene data show CDR1 as DFQATT and CDR2 as SNEGSKA (reference sequence). The CDR3 extends over 16 amino acids. With V trimmed by 3 bases and J by 5 bases, 11 bases remained unmatched. CDR3 region: CSASKTSGGPGETQYF. The CDR3 DNA is TGCAGTGCTAGTAAAACTAGCGGGGGCCCCGGGGAGACCCAGTACTTC.

The chain has TRBV3-1 and TRBJ2-1, with 7 bases fitting TRBD2. This CDR3 is built from 15 residues. Trimming at V came to 3 bases and at J to 3 bases, leaving 5 bases not matched to a gene. Germline V gene lookup returns CDR1 LGHDT and CDR2 YNNKEL (reference sequence). The CDR3 here is CASSHWTGGYNEQFF. CDR3 DNA: TGTGCCAGCAGCCATTGGACGGGGGGCTACAATGAGCAGTTCTTC.

This chain links TRBV5-1 with TRBJ2-7; 7 nucleotides align to TRBD1. The CDR3 is 14 amino acids. With V trimmed by 5 bases and J by 0 bases, 5 bases remained unmatched. Germline CDR1 is SGHRS and CDR2 is YFSETQ. The CDR3 loop reads CASRNRGTSYEQYF. DNA for the CDR3: TGCGCCAGCAGAAACAGGGGAACCTCCTACGAGCAGTACTTC.

J is TRBJ1-3 and V is TRBV5-1; D might be TRBD1 (5 bases). Trimming shortened V by 2 bases and J by 0 bases, and 12 bases separated the two germline ends. Germline V lookup: CDR1 SGHRS, CDR2 YFSETQ. The CDR3 has 16 residues. The CDR3 DNA sequence: TGCGCCAGCAGCTTCGGGGGAGTTAACTCTGGAAACACCATATATTTT. Its protein is CASSFGGVNSGNTIYF.

A few counts support this clonotype. The rearrangement links TRBV6-1 to TRBJ2-5; D is undetermined. Germline V gene lookup returns CDR1 MNHNS and CDR2 SASEGT. CDR3 length equals 13 residues. The V gene lost 2 bases and the J gene lost 4 bases, with 8 bases spanning the gap. The CDR3 reads CASSELGLETQYF. The CDR3 DNA follows: TGTGCCAGCAGTGAATTGGGGTTAGAGACCCAGTACTTC.

There are many counts of this clonotype. The chain links TRBV11-1 to TRBJ2-3; D remains ambiguous. Germline V CDR1 and CDR2: SGHAT, FQDESV (reference sequence). This CDR3 spans 14 amino acids. V lost 7 bases, J lost 4 bases, and 15 bases lay in between. DNA of the CDR3: TGTGCCAGCAAGCCTCGCAGTGATTCAGATACGCAGTATTTT. This encodes CASKPRSDSDTQYF.

Many counts were recorded for this clonotype. J is TRBJ2-5 and V is TRBV29-1; 7 positions match TRBD1. After removal of 6 bases from V and 5 bases from J, the junction contained 21 bases not matched to a gene. There are 17 residues in the CDR3. Germline CDR1 SQVTM, CDR2 ANQGSEA. The CDR3 region is CSVRGPGRQGVWETQYF. The DNA for the CDR3 is TGCAGCGTCCGAGGACCTGGCCGACAGGGCGTTTGGGAGACCCAGTACTTC.

V gene TRBV7-8 combines with J gene TRBJ2-6; 7 positions match TRBD1. V shed 5 bases, J shed 0 bases, and the junction held 10 bases outside the gene matches. CDR1 SGHVS and CDR2 FQNEAQ come from the germline V gene. The CDR3 loop spans 18 amino acids. The CDR3 here is CASSRQGPNLSGANVLTF. As DNA, the CDR3 is TGTGCCAGCAGCCGACAGGGTCCCAATCTCTCTGGGGCCAACGTCCTGACTTTC. The entire variable domain, with the rest obtained from reference TRBV7-8 and TRBJ2-6, is as follows: GAGVSQSPRYKVAKRGQDVALRCDPISGHVSLFWYQQALGQGPEFLTYFQNEAQLDKSGLPSDRFFAERPEGSVSTLKIQRTQQEDSAVYLCASSRQGPNLSGANVLTFGAGSRLTVL.

The chain joins TRBV5-1 to TRBJ1-2; 8 positions match TRBD1. This CDR3 is built from 16 residues. Trimming took 2 bases from V and 7 from J; bases not matched to a gene: 13. The germline CDR1 and CDR2 sequences are SGHRS and YFSETQ. CDR3 amino acids: CASSLTDPGQGGGYTF. Written as DNA, the CDR3 is TGCGCCAGCAGCTTAACCGACCCCGGACAGGGAGGTGGCTACACCTTC.

This clonotype was counted between two and nine times. The chain joins TRBV10-3 to TRBJ1-3; D unresolved. The V end was cut by 9 bases, the J end by 0 bases, with 3 bases between. Germline CDR1 is ENHRY and CDR2 is SYGVKD. This CDR3 contains 11 residues. The CDR3 is CAMSSGNTIYF. The CDR3 DNA reads as TGTGCCATGAGCTCTGGAAACACCATATATTTT.

This clonotype was counted many times. This sequence joins TRBV20-1 and TRBJ2-5; D unclear. Germline lookup yields CDR1 DFQATT and CDR2 SNEGSKA (reference sequence). This CDR3 comprises 14 residues. Trimming stripped 0 bases from V and 9 bases from J, with 17 bases between. The CDR3 loop reads CSARDLHGQVAQYF. As DNA, the CDR3 is TGCAGTGCTAGAGATCTCCACGGCCAAGTAGCCCAGTACTTC.

The gene calls are TRBV6-2 or TRBV6-3 and TRBJ2-1; 10 positions match TRBD1. CDR1 is MNHEY and CDR2 is SVGEGT in the germline V gene. CDR3 length: 12 amino acids. The V segment lost 4 bases and the J segment 12 bases; nucleotides outside the gene matches: 3. The CDR3, as DNA: TGTGCCAGCAGTTCGACAGGGGGCGGGCAGTTCTTC. This translates into CASSSTGGGQFF.

The chain joins TRBV4-3 to TRBJ2-7, with 9 bases aligning to TRBD2. This CDR3 spans 13 amino acids. CDR1 and CDR2 from the germline V gene are LGHNA and YSLEER. With V trimmed by 3 bases and J by 6 bases, 3 bases remained unmatched. DNA of the CDR3: TGCGCCAGCAGCCAGGGACTAGCAGGCGAGCAGTACTTC. This translates into CASSQGLAGEQYF.

The chain recombines TRBV7-9 with TRBJ2-5, with TRBD1 identical over 10 bases. Germline-derived CDR1 and CDR2 are SEHNR and FQNEAQ (reference sequence). The CDR3 has 16 amino acids. Trimming took 5 bases from V and 5 from J; bases not matched to a gene: 11. The CDR3 loop is CASSTTGGMVGETQYF. The CDR3 nucleotides read TGTGCCAGCAGCACGACAGGGGGCATGGTGGGTGAGACCCAGTACTTC.